These 11 T cell receptor beta chains came from one sample sequenced in a study of patients with pleural tuberculosis (dated 2014 in TCRdb). The listed sequencing device is Illumina Genome Analyzer IIx. TCRdb reprocessing: public reads trimmed at Q25 with fastp, clones called with MiXCR, in-frame beta chains kept. CDR3 protein duplicates are merged, each entry listing the most common genes and DNA. Recorded for this sample are just under 30,000 distinct CDR3 sequences; 15% to 20% of them occurred a single time. The ten largest clonotypes hold 3.5% of the sample. The specimen sequenced was peripheral blood. These receptors originate from a human donor with pleural tuberculosis.

The chain recombines TRBV12-3 or TRBV12-4 with TRBJ1-3, with 9 bases fitting TRBD1. The CDR3 sequence is 15 residues long. Trimming cost V 4 bases and J 4 bases; bases outside gene matches: 5. The CDR3: CASSSTGGSGNTIYF. The CDR3 nucleotides read TGTGCCAGCAGTTCAACAGGGGGCTCGGGAAACACCATATATTTT.

This clonotype showed up many times. The J gene is TRBJ2-3, the V gene TRBV28; 8 bases align to TRBD2. V trimming: 7 bases; J trimming: 0 bases; junction bases outside the gene matches: 12. Germline V gene data show CDR1 as MDHEN and CDR2 as SYDVKM. This CDR3 comprises 17 residues. The DNA of the CDR3 is TGTGCCAGCACCCCGGGGGGGTTAAAAGCTAGCACAGATACGCAGTATTTT. Translated: CASTPGGLKASTDTQYF.

With regard to this clonotype: One end of the junction does not line up with germline, which may come from a read error. This chain connects TRBV5-1 to TRBJ2-7; 7 bases are shared with TRBD2. This CDR3 is built from 16 residues. CDR1 SGHRS and CDR2 YFSETQ come from the germline V gene. The CDR3 reads CASSPTGGPGLYDQYF. CDR3 bases: TGCGCCAGCAGCCCGACGGGGGGACCGGGCCTCTACGATCAGTACTTC.

This clonotype was observed many times. The rearrangement joins TRBV5-1 to TRBJ1-1; perhaps TRBD1 as D (6 bases). Germline CDR1 reads SGHRS; CDR2 reads YFSETQ. The CDR3 has 15 residues. The V end was cut by 4 bases, the J end by 3 bases, with 16 bases between. In DNA form, the CDR3 reads TGCGCCAGCAGCCTGTCGACAGGATCTTACACTGAAGCTTTCTTT. It codes for CASSLSTGSYTEAFF.

Comment on this clonotype: A much larger clone differs by one base, so this may be a read error. The chain couples TRBV7-9 to TRBJ2-7; D perhaps matches TRBD2 (5 bases). Per the germline V gene, CDR1 is SEHNR and CDR2 is FQNEAQ (reference sequence). The CDR3 length is 12 residues. CDR3 bases: TGTACCAGCAGCTTAGTCGGGAACGAGCAGTACTTC. Protein product: CTSSLVGNEQYF.

This clonotype was counted at least ten times. The chain has TRBV19 and TRBJ1-5; no firm D call. Trimming removed 5 bases at V and 5 bases at J, with 10 bases between. CDR1 LNHDA and CDR2 SQIVND come from the germline V gene (reference sequence). The CDR3 covers 13 residues. The CDR3 bases are TGTGCCAGTAGTCCGGCTCCCGATCAGCCCCAGCATTTT. Amino acids: CASSPAPDQPQHF.

This clonotype has a count of ten or more. The gene calls are TRBV27 and TRBJ2-3, with 8 bases identical to TRBD2. The V and J ends lost 4 bases and 5 bases, in that order; junction bases with no gene match: 2. The CDR3 consists of 13 residues. Germline values: CDR1 MNHEY, CDR2 SMNVEV (reference sequence). The CDR3 region is CASSSGGGDTQYF. DNA for the CDR3: TGTGCCAGCAGTTCGGGAGGGGGAGATACGCAGTATTTT.

This clonotype occurred many times. This chain uses TRBV19 with TRBJ2-3; 10 bases fit TRBD1. V gave up 8 bases and J gave up 1 base; unmatched junction bases: 6. Per germline, CDR1 LNHDA and CDR2 SQIVND (reference sequence). The CDR3 loop spans 15 amino acids. In DNA, the CDR3 is TGTGCCAGTCTCTCGACAGGGGGCGGCACAGATACGCAGTATTTT. It codes for CASLSTGGGTDTQYF.

Points on this clonotype: A much bigger clone sits one base away, suggesting this may be a read error. The chain combines TRBV5-5 with TRBJ2-3, with D perhaps being TRBD1 or TRBD2 (5 bases each). V shed 3 bases and J shed 1 base, with 12 bases lying between them. The germline V gene has CDR1 SGHKS and CDR2 YYEKEE (reference sequence). The CDR3 has 15 residues. The CDR3, as DNA: TGTGCCAGCAGCTCGGCCCGGGACGGCACAGATACGCAGTATTTT. Protein product: CASSSARDGTDTQYF.

In this sample, this clonotype turned up many times. The chain has TRBV29-1 and TRBJ1-1, with no clear D. The CDR3 is 11 amino acids. The V end was cut by 4 bases, the J end by 1 base, with 4 bases between. Germline V gene sequence: CDR1 SQVTM, CDR2 ANQGSEA. The CDR3 region is CSVATNTEAFF. Here the CDR3 DNA reads TGCAGCGTTGCAACGAACACTGAAGCTTTCTTT.

This clonotype has ten or more counts. J is TRBJ2-7 and V is TRBV28; tentatively, D is TRBD2 (5 bases). Germline assignment: CDR1 MDHEN and CDR2 SYDVKM. Trimming removed 2 bases at V and 2 bases at J, with 16 bases between. The CDR3 sequence is 16 residues long. CDR3 DNA sequence: TGTGCCAGCAGTTTACGGGGAGCCGATAGGCCCTACGAGCAGTACTTC. Translating gives CASSLRGADRPYEQYF.